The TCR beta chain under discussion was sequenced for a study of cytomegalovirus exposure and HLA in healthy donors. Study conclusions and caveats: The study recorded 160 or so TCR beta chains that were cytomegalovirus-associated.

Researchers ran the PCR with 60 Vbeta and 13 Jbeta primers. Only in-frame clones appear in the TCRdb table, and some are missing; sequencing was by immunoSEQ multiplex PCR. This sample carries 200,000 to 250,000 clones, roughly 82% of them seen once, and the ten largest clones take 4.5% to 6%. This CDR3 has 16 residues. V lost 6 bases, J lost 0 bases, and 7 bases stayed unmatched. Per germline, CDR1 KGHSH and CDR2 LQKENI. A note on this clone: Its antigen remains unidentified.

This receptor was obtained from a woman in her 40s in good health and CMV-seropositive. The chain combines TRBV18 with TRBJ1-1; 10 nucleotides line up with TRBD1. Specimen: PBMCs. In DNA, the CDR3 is TGTGCCAGCTCGCGGGACAGGGGTTCCATGAACACTGAAGCTTTCTTT. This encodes CASSRDRGSMNTEAFF.